These 3 T cell receptor beta chains share one sample of origin, sequenced in a study of cytomegalovirus exposure and HLA in healthy donors. PCR primers comprised 60 Vbeta and 13 Jbeta primers. Produced via immunoSEQ multiplex PCR; TCRdb's table is partial and in-frame only. Among some 65,000 clones, about 78% were seen once, and the ten largest hold less than 3.5%. The sequenced sample was PBMCs. Every receptor here comes from a girl aged 10-17 years in good health and CMV-seropositive.

The V gene is TRBV6-5, the J gene TRBJ2-5; D remains ambiguous. The V end was cut by 6 bases, the J end by 2 bases, with 4 bases between. Germline CDR1 is MNHEY and CDR2 is SVGAGI. CDR3 size: 11 residues. The CDR3 DNA reads TGTGCCAGCAGGCGGCAAGAGACCCAGTACTTC. It yields the protein CASRRQETQYF.

This chain links TRBV7-9 with TRBJ2-3; TRBD2 is a possible D gene (5 bases). The germline V gene encodes CDR1 SEHNR and CDR2 FQNEAQ (reference sequence). The CDR3 has 16 residues. Trimming took off 0 bases at V and 1 base at J, with 11 bases between the two ends. CDR3 region: CASSLAAESGTDTQYF. In DNA, the CDR3 is TGTGCCAGCAGCTTAGCAGCGGAATCTGGCACAGATACGCAGTATTTT.

V usage is TRBV14 and J usage is TRBJ1-6; 7 bases are a match to TRBD1. V gave up 2 bases and J gave up 5 bases; unmatched junction bases: 12. CDR1 and CDR2 (germline): SGHDN, FVKESK. The CDR3 spans 18 residues. CDR3 loop: CASSQTYRGGGNNSPLHF. The CDR3 DNA follows: TGTGCCAGCAGCCAAACATACAGGGGTGGAGGAAATAATTCACCCCTCCACTTT.